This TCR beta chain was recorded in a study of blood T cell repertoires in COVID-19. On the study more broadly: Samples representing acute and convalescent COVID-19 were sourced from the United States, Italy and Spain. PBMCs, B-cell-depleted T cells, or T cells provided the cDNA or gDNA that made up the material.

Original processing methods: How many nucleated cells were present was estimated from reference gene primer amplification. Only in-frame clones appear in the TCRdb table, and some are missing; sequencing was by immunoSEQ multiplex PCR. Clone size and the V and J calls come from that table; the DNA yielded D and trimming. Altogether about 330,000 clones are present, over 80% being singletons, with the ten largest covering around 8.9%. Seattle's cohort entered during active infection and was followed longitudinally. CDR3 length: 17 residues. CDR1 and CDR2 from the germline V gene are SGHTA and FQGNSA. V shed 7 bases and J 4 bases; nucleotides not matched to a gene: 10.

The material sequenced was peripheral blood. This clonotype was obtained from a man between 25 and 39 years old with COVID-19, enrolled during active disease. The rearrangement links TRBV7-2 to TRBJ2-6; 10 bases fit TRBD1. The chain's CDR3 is CASTRQGAHPGANVLTF. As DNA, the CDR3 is TGTGCCAGCACCCGACAGGGGGCTCATCCCGGGGCCAACGTCCTGACTTTC.